This T cell receptor beta chain was sequenced in a study of cytomegalovirus exposure and HLA in healthy donors. The data were produced by immunoSEQ multiplex PCR, yet TCRdb's version contains in-frame clones alone and is incomplete. The sample includes 200,000 or so clones, around nine tenths seen only once; the top ten take about 0.95%. Germline V CDR1 and CDR2: LNHDA, SQIVND (reference sequence). This CDR3 is built from 14 residues. The V end lost 3 bases, the J end lost 6 bases, and 14 bases lay between the germline ends. This receptor was obtained from a woman between 18 and 30 years old in good health and CMV-seronegative. V is TRBV19 and J is TRBJ1-2; D remains ambiguous. Sequences were obtained from PBMCs. The CDR3 is CASSITFRADGYTF. DNA for the CDR3: TGTGCCAGTAGTATCACTTTCCGAGCGGATGGCTACACCTTC. Variable domain in full (rest from reference TRBV19 and TRBJ1-2): DGGITQSPKYLFRKEGQNVTLSCEQNLNHDAMYWYRQDPGQGLRLIYYSQIVNDFQKGDIAEGYSVSREKKESFPLTVTSAQKNPTAFYLCASSITFRADGYTFGSGTRLTVV.